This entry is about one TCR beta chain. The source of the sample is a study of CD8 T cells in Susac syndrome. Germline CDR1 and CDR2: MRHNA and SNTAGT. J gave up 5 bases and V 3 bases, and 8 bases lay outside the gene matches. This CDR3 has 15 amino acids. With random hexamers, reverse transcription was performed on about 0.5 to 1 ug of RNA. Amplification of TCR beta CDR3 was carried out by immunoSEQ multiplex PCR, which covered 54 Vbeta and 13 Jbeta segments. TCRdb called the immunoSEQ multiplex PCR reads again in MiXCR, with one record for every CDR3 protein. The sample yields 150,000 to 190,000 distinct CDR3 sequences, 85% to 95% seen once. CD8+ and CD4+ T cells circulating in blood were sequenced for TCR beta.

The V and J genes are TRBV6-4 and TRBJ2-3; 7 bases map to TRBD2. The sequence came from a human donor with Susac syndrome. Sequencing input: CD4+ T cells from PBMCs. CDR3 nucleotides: TGTGCCAGCAGTGAAAGGAGCGGGGCTGGAGATACGCAGTATTTT. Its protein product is CASSERSGAGDTQYF.